The entry that follows covers one TCR beta chain sequence. These data belong to a study of blood T cell repertoires in COVID-19. Turning to the study itself: The study drew acute and convalescent COVID-19 samples from the United States, Italy and Spain. T cells, B-cell-depleted T cells, or PBMCs supplied cDNA or gDNA.

As handled by the study authors: Reference gene primer amplification yielded estimated nucleated cell counts. Using immunoSEQ multiplex PCR, the repertoire was profiled, and TCRdb retains in-frame clones only, with some absent. D and trimming come from the DNA, and the V and J calls and clone size come from that table. Of 150,000 to 200,000 clones listed, about 85% were seen once; the top ten hold roughly 21%. Germline lookup yields CDR1 MNHEY and CDR2 SMNVEV (reference sequence). This CDR3 comprises 15 residues. Germline trimming cut 1 base from V and 4 bases from J; bases unmatched to any gene: 5. The chain couples TRBV27 to TRBJ1-2; 8 bases line up with TRBD1. The receptor was derived from a man aged 60-69 years with active or convalescent COVID-19. The source material was peripheral blood. The CDR3 nucleotides are TGTGCCAGCAGTTTATTCGGGACAGGTGTCTATGGCTACACCTTC. It codes for CASSLFGTGVYGYTF.